This TCR beta chain appears in the sequencing data of a study of T cells in Graves' hyperthyroidism and ophthalmopathy. V lost 8 bases to trimming and J lost 7 bases; unmatched junction nucleotides: 11. Germline CDR1 is MNHNS and CDR2 is SASEGT. The CDR3 loop spans 14 amino acids. The diagnostic basis comprised clinical symptoms, serum thyroxine and TRAb, thyroid ultrasound and orbital computed tomography. Each 10 ml fresh peripheral blood draw supplied the PBMCs. TCR beta CDR3 regions were amplified from RNA. The HTBI primer set served for first-round RT-PCR of the TCR CDR3. TCRdb reanalysed the multiplex PCR reads using MiXCR and keeps one entry per CDR3 protein. The repertoire holds about half a million distinct CDR3 sequences, with roughly a quarter as singletons.

This chain joins TRBV6-1 and TRBJ2-7, with 10 bases identical to TRBD2. This clonotype originated in a woman aged 30 to 39 with Graves' ophthalmopathy. Sequences were obtained from blood. As DNA, the CDR3 is TGTGCCAGCTTAGGGGCTAGCGGGAGTCGTGAGCAGTACTTC. It encodes CASLGASGSREQYF.